Listed below are T cell receptor beta chains from one sample, sequenced in a study of T cell responses to AZD1222 COVID-19 vaccine. The table came from immunoSEQ multiplex PCR; TCRdb's copy has only in-frame clones and leaves some out. The sample carries 15,000 to 20,000 clones, 81% recorded once. The material was peripheral blood, obtained 28 days after the second AZD1222 dose. These receptors were collected from an adult who received the AZD1222 COVID-19 vaccine. Both conserved end residues are part of each CDR3. D genes are given only for firm matches. Clone size, where shown, is once, few, many, or a class for clones that have expanded.

V gene	D gene	J gene	clone size	CDR3 DNA	CDR3 protein
TRBV10-3	-	TRBJ2-7	once	TGTGCCATCAGTGTAACAGGGAACTACGAGCAGTACTTC	CAISVTGNYEQYF
TRBV3-1/TRBV3-2	-	TRBJ2-7	-	TGTGCCAGCAGCGCAACTAGATCAGGCGAGCAGTACTTC	CASSATRSGEQYF
TRBV29-1	TRBD2	TRBJ2-7	-	TGCAGCGTTGGGGGACTAGCGGCCTCCTACGAGCAGTACTTC	CSVGGLAASYEQYF
TRBV6-5	-	TRBJ1-2	-	TGTGCCAGCAGTAACACGGGGCACTATGGCTACACCTTC	CASSNTGHYGYTF
TRBV30	-	TRBJ2-5	-	TGTGCCTGGAGTAATAAGGGGGTAGGAGAGACCCAGTACTTC	CAWSNKGVGETQYF
TRBV10-3	-	TRBJ2-6	-	TGTGCCATCAGTGAGTCTAAGTCCTCTGGGGCCAACGTCCTGACTTTC	CAISESKSSGANVLTF
TRBV20-1	TRBD1	TRBJ1-2	-	TGCAGTGCTAGTAAAATGCTTACAGGGGGCGGCTATGGCTACACCTTC	CSASKMLTGGGYGYTF
TRBV4-3	TRBD2	TRBJ2-5	-	TGCGCCAGCAGCCAAGATTCAGCGGGAGGGGAGACCCAGTACTTC	CASSQDSAGGETQYF
TRBV9	-	TRBJ2-1	-	TGTGCCAGCAGCGGAGCCTTCGTGGGCAATGAGCAGTTCTTC	CASSGAFVGNEQFF
TRBV11-2	-	TRBJ2-6	-	TGTGCCAGCAGCTTAGTATTCAGGCTCCTAGGGGCCAACGTCCTGACTTTC	CASSLVFRLLGANVLTF
TRBV6-2/TRBV6-3	-	TRBJ2-2	-	TGTGCCAGCAGTCAGGTTTCGGACACCGGGGAGCTGTTTTTT	CASSQVSDTGELFF
TRBV11-3	TRBD1	TRBJ1-4	-	TGTGCCAGCAGCCCCCGGGACAGGGGGTCTGAAAAACTGTTTTTT	CASSPRDRGSEKLFF
TRBV6-2/TRBV6-3	-	TRBJ2-7	few	TGTGCCAGCAGCCCCATTGGCCTGACCTACGAGCAGTACTTC	CASSPIGLTYEQYF
TRBV5-1	-	TRBJ2-1	-	TGCGCCAGCAGCTTGGGCGGGCCTCCCTCCTACAATGAGCAGTTCTTC	CASSLGGPPSYNEQFF
TRBV27	TRBD2	TRBJ2-1	-	TGTGCCAGCAGTTTGAGGGGACTAGCGGCGAGCTCCTACAATGAGCAGTTCTTC	CASSLRGLAASSYNEQFF
TRBV5-4	TRBD2	TRBJ2-1	-	TGTGCCAGCAGCAAGGGACTAGCGGGAGGGGGTGAGCAGTTCTTC	CASSKGLAGGGEQFF
TRBV5-6	-	TRBJ1-2	-	TGTGCCAGCAGCTTAGGGCTAGAGAACTATGGCTACACCTTC	CASSLGLENYGYTF
TRBV30	-	TRBJ1-3	-	TGTGCCTGGAACGAGGCGGGAAACACCATATATTTT	CAWNEAGNTIYF
TRBV27	TRBD1	TRBJ1-6	-	TGTGCCAGCAGTTTATTCCAGACGATCGGGACAGGGGGTTCACCCCTCCACTTT	CASSLFQTIGTGGSPLHF
TRBV5-1	-	TRBJ2-2	-	TGCGCCAGCAGCTTGGGGGAGGCCGGGGAGCTGTTTTTT	CASSLGEAGELFF
TRBV12-3/TRBV12-4	-	TRBJ1-1	-	TGTGCCAGCAGGGTGGTGGCTGAAGCTTTCTTT	CASRVVAEAFF
TRBV10-3	-	TRBJ1-1	-	TGTGCCATCAGTGAGTTCCAGGCGGAAGCTTTCTTT	CAISEFQAEAFF
TRBV27	-	TRBJ2-7	-	TGTGCCAGCAGTTATAATGCGGACGCCTACGAGCAGTACTTC	CASSYNADAYEQYF
TRBV19	-	TRBJ1-1	-	TGTGCCAGTAAAATCCAGTCCGGCACTGAAGCTTTCTTT	CASKIQSGTEAFF
TRBV4-3	TRBD1	TRBJ1-2	-	TGCGCCAGCAGCGAATTAACCGGGACAGGGGTAAATGGCTACACCTTC	CASSELTGTGVNGYTF
TRBV7-2	TRBD1	TRBJ2-7	-	TGTGCCAGCAGCTTAGGTCAGGGGGACTACGAGCAGTACTTC	CASSLGQGDYEQYF
TRBV6-5	-	TRBJ1-5	-	TGTGCCAGCAGGGAGCAGGAGCGCCAGCCCCAGCATTTT	CASREQERQPQHF
TRBV20-1	-	TRBJ1-4	-	TGCAGTGCTAGAGTAGTGGAAAAACTGTTTTTT	CSARVVEKLFF
TRBV9	TRBD2	TRBJ2-1	-	TGTGCCAGCAGCGTAGCTACCGGGGGGTTGAATGAGCAGTTCTTC	CASSVATGGLNEQFF
TRBV27	-	TRBJ2-2	-	TGTGCCAGCACCTGGGGCAGGGGAAACACCGGGGAGCTGTTTTTT	CASTWGRGNTGELFF
TRBV5-1	TRBD2	TRBJ2-7	-	TGCGCCAGCAGCCTGAGCGGGAGCTCCTACGAGCAGTACTTC	CASSLSGSSYEQYF
TRBV24-1	-	TRBJ2-2	-	TGTGCCACCAGTGATCGGGACGTAGCGAACACCGGGGAGCTGTTTTTT	CATSDRDVANTGELFF
TRBV7-2	-	TRBJ1-6	once	TGTGCCAGCAGCAGCAATCCCCCACCTAATTCACCCCTCCACTTT	CASSSNPPPNSPLHF
TRBV6-5	TRBD1	TRBJ1-2	-	TGTGCCAGCAGTTCACACTCGACAGGGCTGTTGGATGGCTACACCTTC	CASSSHSTGLLDGYTF
TRBV5-4	TRBD1	TRBJ2-7	-	TGTGCCAGCAGCTTGGTACCTAGGGACAGTCCGCCCTACGAGCAGTACTTC	CASSLVPRDSPPYEQYF
TRBV6-5	TRBD2	TRBJ2-7	-	TGTGCCAGCAGCGGGACTAGCGGGATTTCCTACGAGCAGTACTTC	CASSGTSGISYEQYF
TRBV10-2	-	TRBJ2-7	-	TGCGCCAGCAGTGATAGAGGCAAGCTGGACTACGAGCAGTACTTC	CASSDRGKLDYEQYF
TRBV6-5	-	TRBJ1-6	-	TGTGCCAGCAGTTACGGAGGGGTTTCCTATAATTCACCCCTCCACTTT	CASSYGGVSYNSPLHF
TRBV6-2/TRBV6-3	TRBD1	TRBJ1-2	-	TGTGCCAGCAGTCGACAGGGGCCTAGGTATGGCTACACCTTC	CASSRQGPRYGYTF
TRBV2	-	TRBJ1-5	-	TGTGCCAGCAGTGGATACAGGGAGGGTCAGCCCCAGCATTTT	CASSGYREGQPQHF
TRBV2	-	TRBJ1-6	few	TGTGCCACCGTACCGGACAGCCCCAGTTCACCCCTCCACTTT	CATVPDSPSSPLHF
TRBV29-1	TRBD2	TRBJ2-3	-	TGCAGCCCCTCCGCCTTTCTAGCGGGAGCAGATACGCAGTATTTT	CSPSAFLAGADTQYF
TRBV28	TRBD1	TRBJ1-3	once	TGTGCCAGCTCGGGACAGGGGACGGGAAACACCATATATTTT	CASSGQGTGNTIYF
TRBV2	TRBD2	TRBJ2-5	few	TGTGCCAGCAGCCCGACTAGCGGACAAGAGACCCAGTACTTC	CASSPTSGQETQYF
TRBV3-1/TRBV3-2	TRBD2	TRBJ2-7	-	TGTGCCAGCAGCCAAGAGGGACTAGCGGGGGGACGTCGTCAACAGTACTTC	CASSQEGLAGGRRQQYF
TRBV7-2	-	TRBJ2-7	-	TGTGCCAGCAGCTTAGACGGGGCCGCCTACGAGCAGTACTTC	CASSLDGAAYEQYF
TRBV15	TRBD1	TRBJ1-5	-	TGTGCCACCAGCAGAGGTCAGACAGGGAGAGGCAATCAGCCCCAGCATTTT	CATSRGQTGRGNQPQHF
TRBV6-2/TRBV6-3	TRBD1	TRBJ2-7	-	TGTGCCAGCAGTTGGACAGGGTACGAGCAGTACTTC	CASSWTGYEQYF
TRBV4-3	TRBD2	TRBJ2-3	once	TGCGCCAGCAGCCAAAAGACTAGCGGGGTTGTAGATACGCAGTATTTT	CASSQKTSGVVDTQYF
TRBV6-5	-	TRBJ2-5	-	TGTGCCAGCAGTTACCGGGCCAAGGCCCCGTACTTC	CASSYRAKAPYF
TRBV5-8	-	TRBJ2-5	-	TGTGCCAGCAGCCCGCGGGAAGGTTGGGAGACCCAGTACTTC	CASSPREGWETQYF
TRBV5-1	-	TRBJ2-7	few	TGCGCCAGCAGCTTGGCCAAGGTGGAGGGGCTTCCTGGGGAGCAGTACTTC	CASSLAKVEGLPGEQYF
TRBV7-2	-	TRBJ2-2	-	TGTGCCAGCAGCTTAAGGGGGGGGGCAGGGGTGGCCGGGGAGCTGTTTTTT	CASSLRGGAGVAGELFF
TRBV6-1	-	TRBJ2-3	-	TGTGCCAGCAGTGACAAGGTCGCGGGAACAGATACGCAGTATTTT	CASSDKVAGTDTQYF